The clone carrying this T cell receptor (beta chain) turned up a few times. The sample originates from a study of T cells in Graves' hyperthyroidism and ophthalmopathy. Patients were excluded for uncontrolled infection, other autoimmune disease, pregnancy or lactation. TCR beta CDR3 regions were amplified from RNA. The primer set for the first-round RT-PCR of the TCR CDR3 was HTBI. TCRdb re-derived calls from the multiplex PCR reads in MiXCR, one entry per CDR3 protein. The sample records more than 300,000 distinct CDR3 sequences, around 13% being singletons. The V gene end was trimmed by 4 bases and the J gene end by 6 bases; junction bases not matched to a gene: 1. The germline V gene has CDR1 LGHDT and CDR2 YNNKEL (reference sequence). This CDR3 contains 13 residues.

The V and J genes are TRBV3-1 and TRBJ2-3; TRBD2 matches at 10 bases. Sequences were obtained from blood. This clonotype originated in a woman aged 55-69 years with Graves' hyperthyroidism. The CDR3 nucleotides are TGTGCCAGCAGCCCGGGACTAGCGGATACGCAGTATTTT. It translates to CASSPGLADTQYF.